The clone carrying this T cell receptor beta chain was recorded many times. This CDR3 region has 13 residues. CDR1 is MDHEN, CDR2 SYDVKM, per germline. Trimming left V 3 bases short and J 7 bases short, with 10 bases between. Preparation of the TCRbeta library was carried out with unique molecular identifiers. TCRdb ran MiXCR on the PCR reads and lists one entry per CDR3 protein. The table has about 240,000 distinct CDR3 sequences, about 11% seen once. This record comes from a study of T-cell reconstitution after alpha-beta-depleted transplantation in children. The genes are TRBV28 and TRBJ2-1, with D uncertain. The clonotype was recovered from a human donor who donated a stem cell graft to a child with acute lymphoblastic leukemia. Sequencing was performed on PBMCs from the stem cell graft donor, taken from the stem cell graft. The CDR3 DNA sequence: TGTGCCAGCAGTTTCCGTTTGGGTAATGAGCAGTTCTTC. Its protein is CASSFRLGNEQFF.